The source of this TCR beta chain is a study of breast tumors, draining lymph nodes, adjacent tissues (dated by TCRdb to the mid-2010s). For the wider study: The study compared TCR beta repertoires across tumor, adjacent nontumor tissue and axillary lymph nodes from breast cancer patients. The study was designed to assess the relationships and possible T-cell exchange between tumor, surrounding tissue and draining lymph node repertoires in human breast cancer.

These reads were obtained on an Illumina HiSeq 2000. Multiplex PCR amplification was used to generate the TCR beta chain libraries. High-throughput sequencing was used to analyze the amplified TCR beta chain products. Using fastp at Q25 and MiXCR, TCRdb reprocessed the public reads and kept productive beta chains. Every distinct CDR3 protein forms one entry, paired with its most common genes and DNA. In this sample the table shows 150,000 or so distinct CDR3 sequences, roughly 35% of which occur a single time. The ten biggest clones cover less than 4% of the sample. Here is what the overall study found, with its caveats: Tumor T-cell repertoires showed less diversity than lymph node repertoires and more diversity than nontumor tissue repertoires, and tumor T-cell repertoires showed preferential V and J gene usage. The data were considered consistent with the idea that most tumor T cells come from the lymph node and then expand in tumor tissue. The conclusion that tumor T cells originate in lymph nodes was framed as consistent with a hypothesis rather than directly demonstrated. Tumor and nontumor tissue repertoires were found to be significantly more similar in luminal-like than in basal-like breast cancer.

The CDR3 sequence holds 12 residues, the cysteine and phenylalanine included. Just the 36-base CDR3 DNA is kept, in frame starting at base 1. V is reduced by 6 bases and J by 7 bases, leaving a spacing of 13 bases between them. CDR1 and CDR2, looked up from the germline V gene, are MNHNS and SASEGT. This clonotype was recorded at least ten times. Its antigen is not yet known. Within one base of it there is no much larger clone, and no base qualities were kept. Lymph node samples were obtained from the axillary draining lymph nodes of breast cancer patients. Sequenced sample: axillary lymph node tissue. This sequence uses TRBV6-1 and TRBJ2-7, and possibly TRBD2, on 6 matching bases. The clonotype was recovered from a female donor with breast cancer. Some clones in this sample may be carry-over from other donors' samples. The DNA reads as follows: TGTGCCAGCAGCGAGACGGCGGGAGAGCAGTACTTC. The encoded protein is CASSETAGEQYF.